Each of the 30 T cell receptor beta chains below was sequenced from the same sample in a study of neurological immune-mediated disorders. TCRdb redid the calling of the 5' RACE reads with MiXCR, one entry per CDR3 protein. The table has around 40,000 distinct CDR3 sequences, roughly 13% seen once. Sequenced: PBMCs. The source is a female donor in good health.

This clonotype was found many times. The chain links TRBV5-6 to TRBJ1-2; D is perhaps TRBD1 (6 bases). The CDR3 extends over 16 amino acids. Trimming took 4 bases from V and 2 from J, leaving 18 bases between them. Per the germline V gene, CDR1 is SGHDT and CDR2 is YYEEEE. The CDR3 loop is CASSPGGHGLNYGYTF. The CDR3 region has the DNA TGTGCCAGCAGCCCTGGGGGCCATGGCCTCAACTATGGCTACACCTTC.

This clonotype was detected many times. The chain carries TRBV3-1 and TRBJ2-6; 7 positions agree with TRBD2. The V and J ends lost 1 base and 3 bases, in that order; junction bases with no gene match: 6. The CDR3 runs 17 residues. Per germline, CDR1 LGHDT and CDR2 YNNKEL (reference sequence). The CDR3 loop is CASSQGPSGNGANVLTF. The DNA of the CDR3 is TGTGCCAGCAGCCAAGGTCCTAGCGGAAATGGGGCCAACGTCCTGACTTTC. The whole variable domain, filled in from reference TRBV3-1 and TRBJ2-6, reads DTAVSQTPKYLVTQMGNDKSIKCEQNLGHDTMYWYKQDSKKFLKIMFSYNNKELIINETVPNRFSPKSPDKAHLNLHINSLELGDSAVYFCASSQGPSGNGANVLTFGAGSRLTVL.

In this sample, this clonotype turned up many times. The rearrangement links TRBV29-1 to TRBJ2-7; 10 bases line up with TRBD2. The CDR3 runs 14 residues. V was clipped by 4 bases and J by 3 bases; unmatched bases: 6. CDR1 is SQVTM and CDR2 is ANQGSEA in the germline V gene. CDR3 amino acids: CSVAAASGGYEQYF. CDR3 coding DNA: TGCAGCGTTGCGGCGGCTAGCGGGGGCTACGAGCAGTACTTC.

This clonotype was seen many times. This chain connects TRBV18 to TRBJ2-3; 11 bases match TRBD1. The V and J ends lost 8 bases and 5 bases, in that order; junction bases with no gene match: 3. The CDR3 totals 13 residues. Germline V gene lookup returns CDR1 KGHSH and CDR2 LQKENI. The CDR3 nucleotides are TGTGCCAGCCCGGGACAGGGGGTAGATACGCAGTATTTT. Protein sequence: CASPGQGVDTQYF.

The genes are TRBV5-5 and TRBJ2-7; D remains unclear. Deletions cut 0 bases from V and 1 base from J, with 8 bases between. This CDR3 has 14 amino acids. Germline CDR1 and CDR2: SGHKS and YYEKEE (reference sequence). The CDR3 reads CASSLVDGSYEQYF. CDR3 nucleotides: TGTGCCAGCAGCTTGGTCGACGGGTCCTACGAGCAGTACTTC.

This clonotype has ten or more counts. This chain connects TRBV18 to TRBJ2-7, with D unresolved. V gave up 8 bases and J gave up 3 bases, with 14 bases separating them. Germline CDR1 KGHSH, CDR2 LQKENI. The CDR3 loop spans 13 amino acids. CDR3 region: CASNEDMGYEQYF. CDR3 nucleotides: TGTGCCAGCAACGAAGATATGGGCTACGAGCAGTACTTC. Together with reference TRBV18 and TRBJ2-7, the CDR3 gives the full variable domain: NAGVMQNPRHLVRRRGQEARLRCSPMKGHSHVYWYRQLPEEGLKFMVYLQKENIIDESGMPKERFSAEFPKEGPSILRIQQVVRGDSAAYFCASNEDMGYEQYFGPGTRLTVT.

V gene TRBV5-8 combines with J gene TRBJ1-5; D is unclear. The length of the CDR3 is 15 residues. V was shortened by 4 bases and J by 6 bases, with 17 bases between the two germline ends. Germline V gene lookup returns CDR1 SGHTS and CDR2 YDEGEE. CDR3 in amino acids: CASSPGRVLFQPQHF. CDR3 sequence (DNA): TGTGCCAGCAGCCCGGGTAGGGTTCTGTTTCAGCCCCAGCATTTT.

This clonotype was recorded many times. V is TRBV20-1 and J is TRBJ2-7; D is perhaps TRBD2 (5 bases). CDR1 is DFQATT, CDR2 SNEGSKA, per germline (reference sequence). The CDR3 has 15 residues. Trimming shortened V by 1 base and J by 3 bases, and 16 bases separated the two germline ends. CDR3 sequence (DNA): TGCAGTGCTAGAGGTAGCCCCTCTAGCTTCTACGAGCAGTACTTC. Its translation: CSARGSPSSFYEQYF.

This chain connects TRBV19 to TRBJ2-7; tentatively, D is TRBD1 (6 bases). Germline loops: CDR1 LNHDA, CDR2 SQIVND (reference sequence). The V gene lost 5 bases and the J gene lost 3 bases, with 23 bases spanning the gap. The length of the CDR3 is 17 residues. The CDR3 DNA sequence: TGTGCCAGTAGTCAGGGGTCGGACATGGTAGGAGGCTACGAGCAGTACTTC. It is translated as CASSQGSDMVGGYEQYF.

The sample holds many counts of this clonotype. The chain combines TRBV20-1 with TRBJ1-1; possible D gene TRBD1, 6 bases. The CDR3 has 15 residues. The germline gives CDR1 DFQATT, CDR2 SNEGSKA (reference sequence). V was clipped by 5 bases and J by 0 bases, with 16 bases between them. The CDR3 DNA follows: TGCAGTGCTCGAGCCCCCCAGGGGTTGAACACTGAAGCTTTCTTT. It encodes CSARAPQGLNTEAFF.

This chain connects TRBV4-1 to TRBJ1-2; possibly TRBD1 for D (5 bases). Germline values: CDR1 MGHRA, CDR2 YSYEKL. Trimming cost V 6 bases and J 8 bases, with 13 bases left between them. This CDR3 has 12 residues. The CDR3 DNA reads TGCGCCAGCAGAATGGGGCGGGGAGGCTACACCTTC. Translating it yields CASRMGRGGYTF.

This clonotype was detected ten times or more. V is TRBV5-6 and J is TRBJ2-3; TRBD2 agrees at 9 bases. The CDR3 runs 17 residues. Germline V gives CDR1 SGHDT, CDR2 YYEEEE. V gave up 0 bases and J gave up 2 bases; unmatched junction bases: 7. Written as DNA, the CDR3 is TGTGCCAGCAGCTTGGCGGTTAAGCGGGGGGACACAGATACGCAGTATTTT. This codes for CASSLAVKRGDTDTQYF. The entire variable domain, with the rest obtained from reference TRBV5-6 and TRBJ2-3, is as follows: DAGVTQSPTHLIKTRGQQVTLRCSPKSGHDTVSWYQQALGQGPQFIFQYYEEEERQRGNFPDRFSGHQFPNYSSELNVNALLLGDSALYLCASSLAVKRGDTDTQYFGPGTRLTVL.

This clonotype was recorded at least ten times. The V and J genes are TRBV4-1 and TRBJ2-3; tentative D call: TRBD2 (6 bases). Trimming stripped 2 bases from V and 0 bases from J, with 15 bases between. This CDR3 comprises 17 residues. In germline, CDR1 is MGHRA, CDR2 YSYEKL. CDR3 in DNA: TGCGCCAGCAGCCAACGTTCTCAGCGGGCTAGCACAGATACGCAGTATTTT. Residues: CASSQRSQRASTDTQYF.

Comments on this clonotype: The junction departs from germline at one end; a sequencing error may be responsible. This chain links TRBV12-3 or TRBV12-4 with TRBJ1-4; D possibly corresponds to TRBD1 (5 bases). The CDR3 consists of 14 residues. The CDR3 nucleotides read TGTGCCAGCAGTTTATCGGGGCAGGGTGAAAGACTGTTTTTT. Encoded protein: CASSLSGQGERLFF.

This clonotype was detected ten times or more. The chain has TRBV7-2 and TRBJ1-4; the D gene is possibly TRBD1 (6 bases). The germline gives CDR1 SGHTA, CDR2 FQGNSA. The CDR3 has 14 residues. With 4 bases removed from V and 12 bases from J, the gap between germline ends came to 18 bases. The CDR3 nucleotides read TGTGCCAGCAGCTCCGGCGGGCAGGGGCGGGAACTGTTTTTT. Amino acids: CASSSGGQGRELFF.

This clonotype has ten or more counts. V gene TRBV7-8 combines with J gene TRBJ2-5, with a weak D call TRBD1 (6 bases). The CDR3 has 13 residues. Germline lookup yields CDR1 SGHVS and CDR2 FQNEAQ. Trimming left V 4 bases short and J 2 bases short, with 8 bases between. The DNA for the CDR3 is TGTGCCAGCAGCTCCGACAGGCAAGAGACCCAGTACTTC. Protein: CASSSDRQETQYF.

This clonotype occurred many times. This sequence joins TRBV5-1 and TRBJ2-6; D is ambiguous. Germline V gene lookup returns CDR1 SGHRS and CDR2 YFSETQ. The CDR3 consists of 15 residues. The V end was cut by 2 bases, the J end by 0 bases, with 6 bases between. The DNA of the CDR3 is TGCGCCAGCAGCTTATCCCCCTCTGGGGCCAACGTCCTGACTTTC. Translation gives CASSLSPSGANVLTF.

This clonotype occurred many times. The rearrangement uses TRBV5-5 and TRBJ2-1; 10 nucleotides line up with TRBD2. The CDR3 length is 16 residues. Germline V lookup: CDR1 SGHKS, CDR2 YYEKEE (reference sequence). Trimming took 2 bases from V and 7 from J; bases not matched to a gene: 9. CDR3 bases: TGTGCCAGCAGCTTCAGAAGCGGGGGGGGAAGTAATGAGCAGTTCTTC. It specifies CASSFRSGGGSNEQFF. The entire variable domain, with the rest obtained from reference TRBV5-5 and TRBJ2-1, is as follows: DAGVTQSPTHLIKTRGQQVTLRCSPISGHKSVSWYQQVLGQGPQFIFQYYEKEERGRGNFPDRFSARQFPNYSSELNVNALLLGDSALYLCASSFRSGGGSNEQFFGPGTRLTVL.

The gene calls are TRBV12-3 or TRBV12-4 and TRBJ1-2, with TRBD1 identical over 10 bases. The CDR3 contains 13 residues. Losses at the gene ends were 7 bases for V and 3 bases for J; bases not matched to a gene: 2. The CDR3 bases are TGTGCCAGCAAAGGACAGGGGGACTATGGCTACACCTTC. This gives the protein CASKGQGDYGYTF.

This clonotype occurred many times. The V call is TRBV12-3 or TRBV12-4, the J call TRBJ1-2, with TRBD1 matching over 7 bases. Trimming took 6 bases from V and 3 from J; bases not matched to a gene: 7. The CDR3 extends over 14 amino acids. The CDR3 region is CASRKTGQHYGYTF. As DNA, the CDR3 is TGTGCCAGCAGGAAGACAGGGCAACACTATGGCTACACCTTC.

This clonotype was counted ten times or more. The chain combines TRBV20-1 with TRBJ2-2; D tentatively fits TRBD1 or TRBD2 (5 bases each). This CDR3 has 14 residues. V gave up 5 bases and J gave up 2 bases, with 12 bases separating them. CDR1 and CDR2 from the germline V gene are DFQATT and SNEGSKA (reference sequence). The CDR3: CSAPGTHNTGELFF. CDR3 nucleotides: TGCAGTGCTCCCGGGACGCATAACACCGGGGAGCTGTTTTTT.

This clonotype was seen ten or more times. J is TRBJ2-7 and V is TRBV14; D not resolved. The CDR3 contains 12 residues. Germline CDR1 reads SGHDN; CDR2 reads FVKESK. V lost 1 base and J 6 bases, leaving 7 bases between the germline ends. In nucleotides, the CDR3 is TGTGCCAGCAGCCAAGGATACCGCGAGCAGTACTTC. It specifies CASSQGYREQYF.

This clonotype was observed many times. The chain couples TRBV6-6 to TRBJ2-5; 13 bases map to TRBD2. Germline CDR1 is MNHNY and CDR2 is SVGAGI (reference sequence). V dropped 7 bases and J dropped 1; count of bases not matched to a gene: 3. CDR3 length equals 15 residues. The DNA for the CDR3 is TGTGCCAGCACTCGGACTAGCGGGGGCCAAGAGACCCAGTACTTC. This codes for CASTRTSGGQETQYF.

There are a few counts of this clonotype. A read error may explain this, as a much larger clone is one base away. The J gene is TRBJ2-3, the V gene TRBV20-1, with D perhaps matching TRBD2 (5 bases). The CDR3 length is 14 residues. The V and J ends lost 5 bases and 5 bases respectively, with 17 bases between them. Germline lookup yields CDR1 DFQATT and CDR2 SNEGSKA (reference sequence). CDR3 region: CSAVSSLNVDTQYF. The DNA for the CDR3 is TGCAGTGCTGTCTCTAGCCTCAATGTAGATACGCAGTATTTT.

In regard to this clonotype: The junction does not match germline at one end; this may be a read error. The gene calls are TRBV7-9 and TRBJ2-7; no clear D gene. The germline V gene has CDR1 SEHNR and CDR2 FQNEAQ (reference sequence). The CDR3 runs to 16 residues. CDR3 amino acids: CASSLAVRVLSCEQYF. The DNA for the CDR3 is TGTGCCAGCAGCTTAGCCGTCCGTGTTCTCTCCTGCGAGCAGTACTTC.

The sample holds many counts of this clonotype. This chain uses TRBV6-5 with TRBJ2-7, with 7 bases lining up with TRBD1. Germline V gene sequence: CDR1 MNHEY, CDR2 SVGAGI. With V trimmed by 8 bases and J by 3 bases, 7 bases remained unmatched. The CDR3 runs to 13 residues. In DNA, the CDR3 is TGTGCCAGCGCTAGGGACAGTAACTACGAGCAGTACTTC. It is translated as CASARDSNYEQYF.

This clonotype was seen ten or more times. J is TRBJ2-7 and V is TRBV12-3 or TRBV12-4; 11 bases fit TRBD2. This CDR3 contains 14 residues. The V and J ends lost 6 bases and 2 bases, in that order; junction bases with no gene match: 3. CDR3 sequence reads: CASSPSGGTYEQYF. The CDR3 nucleotides read TGTGCCAGCAGCCCTAGCGGGGGGACCTACGAGCAGTACTTC.

At least ten counts were recorded for this clonotype. The chain has TRBV28 and TRBJ1-1; the D gene is possibly TRBD1 (5 bases). With 4 bases removed from V and 4 bases from J, the gap between germline ends came to 10 bases. There are 13 residues in the CDR3. Germline V gene lookup returns CDR1 MDHEN and CDR2 SYDVKM. This chain's CDR3 is CASSSRGATEAFF. As DNA, the CDR3 is TGTGCCAGCAGTTCGAGGGGAGCCACTGAAGCTTTCTTT.

This clonotype was found many times. The chain joins TRBV5-1 to TRBJ2-3; 7 bases map to TRBD2. Germline CDR1 reads SGHRS; CDR2 reads YFSETQ. CDR3 size: 14 residues. V shed 4 bases, J shed 6 bases, and the junction held 8 bases outside the gene matches. CDR3: CASSPPSLADTQYF. Written as DNA, the CDR3 is TGCGCCAGCAGCCCGCCGTCACTAGCGGATACGCAGTATTTT.

This clonotype was seen many times. V and J are TRBV9 and TRBJ1-1, with 7 bases aligning to TRBD1. The V gene end was trimmed by 2 bases and the J gene end by 0 bases; junction bases not matched to a gene: 1. CDR1 is SGDLS and CDR2 is YYNGEE in the germline V gene. This CDR3 comprises 14 residues. The CDR3: CASSVGTVNTEAFF. The CDR3 nucleotides are TGTGCCAGCAGCGTGGGGACAGTGAACACTGAAGCTTTCTTT.